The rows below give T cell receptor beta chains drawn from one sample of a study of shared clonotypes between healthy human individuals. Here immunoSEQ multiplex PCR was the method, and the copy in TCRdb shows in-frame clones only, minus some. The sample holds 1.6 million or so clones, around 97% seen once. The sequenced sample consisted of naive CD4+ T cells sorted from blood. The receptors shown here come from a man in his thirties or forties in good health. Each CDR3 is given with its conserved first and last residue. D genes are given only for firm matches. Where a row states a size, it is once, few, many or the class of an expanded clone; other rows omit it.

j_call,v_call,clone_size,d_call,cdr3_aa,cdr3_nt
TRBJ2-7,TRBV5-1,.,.,CASSPDVRAREQYF,TGCGCCAGCAGCCCCGATGTTAGGGCTCGCGAGCAGTACTTC
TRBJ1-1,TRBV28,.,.,CASSLFPEGAFF,TGTGCCAGCAGTTTATTTCCAGAGGGAGCTTTCTTT
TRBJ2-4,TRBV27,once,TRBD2,CASSPIPPGVRELAKNIQYF,TGTGCCAGCAGTCCTATTCCCCCGGGGGTGCGGGAGCTGGCCAAAAACATTCAGTACTTC
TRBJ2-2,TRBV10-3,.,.,CAISEGASKATGELFF,TGTGCCATCAGTGAAGGGGCTAGCAAAGCCACCGGGGAGCTGTTTTTT
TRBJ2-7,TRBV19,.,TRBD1,CASSSGTGPYEQYF,TGTGCCAGTAGTTCCGGGACAGGGCCCTACGAGCAGTACTTC
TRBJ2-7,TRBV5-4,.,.,CASSFLPYEQYF,TGTGCCAGCAGCTTCCTACCTTACGAGCAGTACTTC
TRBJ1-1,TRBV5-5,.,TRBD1,CASSSRQGVRTEAFF,TGTGCCAGCAGCTCCAGACAGGGGGTACGCACTGAAGCTTTCTTT
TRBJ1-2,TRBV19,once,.,CASSPSVRGLHPTF,TGTGCCAGTAGTCCGTCCGTCAGGGGTCTACATCCCACCTTC
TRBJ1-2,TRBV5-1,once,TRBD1,CASSTGTGRDGYTF,TGCGCCAGCAGCACAGGGACAGGGAGAGATGGCTACACCTTC
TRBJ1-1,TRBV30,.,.,CAWNNRWQGLNTEAFF,TGTGCCTGGAACAATAGATGGCAGGGACTAAACACTGAAGCTTTCTTT
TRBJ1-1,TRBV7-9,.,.,CASSLQMENTEAFF,TGTGCCAGCAGCTTACAGATGGAGAACACTGAAGCTTTCTTT
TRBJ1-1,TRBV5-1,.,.,CASSFQGGTEAFF,TGCGCCAGCAGCTTTCAGGGTGGCACTGAAGCTTTCTTT
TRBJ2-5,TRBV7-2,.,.,CASSQNYQETQYF,TGTGCCAGCAGCCAAAACTACCAAGAGACCCAGTACTTC
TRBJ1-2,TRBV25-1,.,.,CASSGISGGYTF,TGTGCCAGCAGTGGAATCAGTGGTGGCTACACCTTC